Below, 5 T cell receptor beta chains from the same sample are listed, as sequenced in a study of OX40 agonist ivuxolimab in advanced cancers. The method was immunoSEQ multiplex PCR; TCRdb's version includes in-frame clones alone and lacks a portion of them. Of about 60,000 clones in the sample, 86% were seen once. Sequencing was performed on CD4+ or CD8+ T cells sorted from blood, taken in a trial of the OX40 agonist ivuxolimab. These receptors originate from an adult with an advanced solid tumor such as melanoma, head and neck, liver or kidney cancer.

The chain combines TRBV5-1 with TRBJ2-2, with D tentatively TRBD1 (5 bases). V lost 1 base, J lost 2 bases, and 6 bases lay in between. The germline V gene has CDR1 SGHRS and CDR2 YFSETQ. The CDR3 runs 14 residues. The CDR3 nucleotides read TGCGCCAGCAGCTTGACAGGAAACACCGGGGAGCTGTTTTTT. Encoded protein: CASSLTGNTGELFF.

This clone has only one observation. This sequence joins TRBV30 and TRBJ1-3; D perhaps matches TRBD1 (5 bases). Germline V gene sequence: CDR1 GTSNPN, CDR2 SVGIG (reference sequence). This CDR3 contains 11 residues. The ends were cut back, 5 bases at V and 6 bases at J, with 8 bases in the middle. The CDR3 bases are TGTGCCTGGGGCAGGGAAAACACCATATATTTT. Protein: CAWGRENTIYF.

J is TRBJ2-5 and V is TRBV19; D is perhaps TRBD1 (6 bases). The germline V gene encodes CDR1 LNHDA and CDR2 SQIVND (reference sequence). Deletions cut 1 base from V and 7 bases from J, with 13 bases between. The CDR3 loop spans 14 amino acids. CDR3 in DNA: TGTGCCAGTAGTATAGCTCCCCAAGGGGGGACCCAGTACTTC. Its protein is CASSIAPQGGTQYF.

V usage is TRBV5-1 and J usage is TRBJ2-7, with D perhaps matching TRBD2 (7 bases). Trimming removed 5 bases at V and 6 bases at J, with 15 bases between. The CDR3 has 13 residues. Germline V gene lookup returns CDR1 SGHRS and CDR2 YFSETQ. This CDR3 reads CASSPGEGVEQYF. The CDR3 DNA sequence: TGCGCCAGCAGTCCGGGGGAGGGGGTCGAGCAGTACTTC. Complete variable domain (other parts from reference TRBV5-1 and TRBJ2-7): KAGVTQTPRYLIKTRGQQVTLSCSPISGHRSVSWYQQTPGQGLQFLFEYFSETQRNKGNFPGRFSGRQFSNSRSEMNVSTLELGDSALYLCASSPGEGVEQYFGPGTRLTVT.

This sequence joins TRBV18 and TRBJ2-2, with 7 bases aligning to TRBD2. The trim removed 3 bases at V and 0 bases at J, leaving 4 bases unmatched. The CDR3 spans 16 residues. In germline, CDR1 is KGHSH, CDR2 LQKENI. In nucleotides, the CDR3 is TGTGCCAGCTCACCTAAGGGAGGGGCGAACACCGGGGAGCTGTTTTTT. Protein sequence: CASSPKGGANTGELFF.